These T cell receptor beta chains were read from a single sample in a study of CD4 T cells in relation to SARS-CoV-2 and coronaviruses. Some clones are missing from TCRdb's copy, which holds only in-frame ones; the method was immunoSEQ multiplex PCR. The sample carries about 65,000 clones, around 87% recorded once. Sequenced: memory CD4+ T cells from PBMCs. The receptor set was obtained from a human donor in good health. The CDR3 runs from the conserved cysteine through the conserved F or W. Fields, in order: D gene, V gene, CDR3 length, J gene, clone size, CDR3 protein, CDR3 DNA. A D gene is named only where the DNA matches it firmly. Size is omitted from some rows. Given values are once, few, many or a class for expanded clones.

TRBD1	TRBV7-9	14	TRBJ1-2	-	CASSPQGVNYGYTF	TGTGCCAGCAGCCCACAGGGGGTTAACTATGGCTACACCTTC
-	TRBV28	14	TRBJ2-2	-	CASRKGGNTGELFF	TGTGCCAGCAGGAAGGGTGGGAACACCGGGGAGCTGTTTTTT
-	TRBV5-5	13	TRBJ1-1	-	CASSLLAGTEAFF	TGTGCCAGCAGCTTATTGGCAGGGACTGAAGCTTTCTTT
TRBD1	TRBV18	16	TRBJ2-3	-	CASSPSDRGRGDTQYF	TGTGCCAGCTCACCTTCGGACAGGGGGCGCGGAGATACGCAGTATTTT
-	TRBV27	17	TRBJ1-4	few	CASRPNGLGTRAFGLFF	TGTGCCAGCAGGCCCAACGGTCTTGGGACACGCGCCTTTGGACTGTTTTTT
-	TRBV7-3	15	TRBJ2-1	-	CASSRQPNAPNEQFF	TGTGCCAGCAGCCGACAACCCAATGCACCCAATGAGCAGTTCTTC
-	TRBV24-1	12	TRBJ2-5	-	CATSDRIGTQYF	TGTGCCACCAGTGACCGCATAGGGACCCAGTACTTC
-	TRBV18	16	TRBJ1-5	-	CASSPPGGKGNQPQHF	TGTGCCAGCTCACCACCAGGGGGGAAAGGCAATCAGCCCCAGCATTTT
-	TRBV6-6	15	TRBJ2-3	-	CASRNPGLGGDTQYF	TGTGCCAGCAGGAATCCGGGACTGGGCGGAGATACGCAGTATTTT
TRBD1	TRBV5-1	14	TRBJ1-1	-	CASSLVQGDTEAFF	TGCGCCAGCAGCTTGGTGCAGGGGGACACTGAAGCTTTCTTT
-	TRBV2	13	TRBJ1-1	-	CASSEGPGTGAFF	TGTGCCAGCAGTGAAGGTCCCGGGACGGGAGCTTTCTTT
-	TRBV3-1/TRBV3-2	15	TRBJ2-7	-	CASSFARDHHAEQYF	TGTGCCAGCAGCTTCGCCCGGGACCACCACGCCGAGCAGTACTTC
TRBD1	TRBV9	15	TRBJ1-2	once	CASSAGGGGNYGYTF	TGTGCCAGCAGCGCGGGGGGAGGGGGCAACTATGGCTACACCTTC
TRBD2	TRBV9	15	TRBJ2-5	-	CASSAPGLGEETQYF	TGTGCCAGCAGCGCACCGGGACTAGGGGAAGAGACCCAGTACTTC
-	TRBV7-2	14	TRBJ1-5	-	CASSTQGSNQPQHF	TGTGCCAGCAGCACGCAGGGAAGCAATCAGCCCCAGCATTTT
TRBD2	TRBV6-4	17	TRBJ2-2	-	CASSAVGGSANTGELFF	TGTGCCAGCTCTGCTGTCGGGGGGTCCGCAAACACCGGGGAGCTGTTTTTT
-	TRBV7-3	13	TRBJ2-3	-	CASSRSQEDTQYF	TGTGCCAGCAGCCGCTCGCAGGAAGATACGCAGTATTTT
-	TRBV18	15	TRBJ2-7	-	CASSPGDQGYYEQYF	TGTGCCAGCTCACCTGGGGACCAGGGGTACTACGAGCAGTACTTC
-	TRBV19	15	TRBJ2-5	once	CASSMGGTARETQYF	TGTGCCAGTAGTATGGGTGGGACCGCGCGGGAGACCCAGTACTTC
-	TRBV19	15	TRBJ2-4	-	CASSGRGEAKNIQYF	TGTGCCAGTAGTGGTAGAGGGGAAGCCAAAAACATTCAGTACTTC
TRBD1	TRBV28	13	TRBJ1-2	-	CASQVGTAYGYTF	TGTGCCAGTCAGGTCGGGACAGCCTATGGCTACACCTTC
-	TRBV5-6	11	TRBJ2-1	-	CASSLQNEQFF	TGTGCCAGCAGCCTCCAGAATGAGCAGTTCTTC
-	TRBV2	16	TRBJ1-5	-	CASSFEGTELGQPQHF	TGTGCCAGCAGTTTCGAAGGGACCGAGCTGGGGCAGCCCCAGCATTTT
TRBD1	TRBV28	15	TRBJ2-7	-	CASGEWGQGYYEQYF	TGTGCCTCGGGGGAATGGGGACAGGGATACTACGAGCAGTACTTC
-	TRBV7-9	13	TRBJ1-6	once	CASSFPGDSPLHF	TGTGCCAGCAGCTTCCCCGGGGACTCACCCCTCCACTTT